This T cell receptor (beta chain) was sequenced for a study of blood T cell repertoires in COVID-19 (dated by TCRdb to 2018 to 2021). The study in broad terms: Samples covering the acute and convalescent phases of COVID-19 were provided by collaborators in the United States, Italy and Spain. The material from the prospective study consisted of cDNA or gDNA derived from T cells, B-cell-depleted T cells, or PBMCs. HLA class I and class II types, where available, came from metadata supplied by the sample provider rather than from assay-based typing. The dataset comprised deeply sampled blood TCRbeta repertoires from subjects exposed to, actively infected with, or recovered from COVID-19. The samples were drawn from the first 160 participants of the ongoing ImmuneRACE study and from over a thousand subjects provided by 6 global collaborators. The sample metadata nearly always contained a de-identified subject ID, COVID-19 status, age in years and sex. The repertoires were released in a freely available public database intended as a resource for research on the immune response to SARS-CoV-2. The paper's findings and limits, for the study overall: The amount of clinical and demographic metadata varied by source and participant and was provided uncurated.

TCRbeta CDR3 regions were amplified from genomic DNA by means of the immunoSEQ Assay, a bias-controlled multiplex PCR. In the source study's methods: The number of nucleated cells in each sample was estimated by amplification of reference gene primers within the assay. To quantify the absolute abundance of each unique TCRbeta CDR3 rearrangement, sequence reads were collapsed and filtered. Productive Simpson clonality was computed per sample as the square root of Simpson's diversity index over productive rearrangements. TCRdb retrieved this table from immuneACCESS and kept in-frame rearrangements only. Not all clones are present; in checked studies, unresolved V genes account for under half, and no reason is known for the remainder. The V and J calls and clone size are taken from that table; D and trimming were inferred from the DNA. The sample table records approximately 210,000 clones; more than 75% of these occur just once. The top ten constitute about 4.4% of the sample.

Whole blood was collected in K2EDTA tubes by collaborating institutions according to the institutions' own protocols. For TCRbeta analysis, collaborators shipped samples as frozen whole blood, isolated PBMCs, or DNA extracted from either of those sample types. Comment on this clone: This receptor's antigen is unknown. It has no much larger one-base neighbor in the sample; base qualities were not kept.

Based on the germline V gene (reference sequence), the CDR1 and CDR2 sequences are GTSNPN and SVGIG. The germline ends are 15 bases apart after V is trimmed by 2 bases and J by 8 bases. From the cysteine up to the phenylalanine, the CDR3 has a length of 13 residues. Left in the record is the CDR3 DNA by itself, 39 bases read in frame from the first base. The TCR was taken from a human donor in a cohort sampled during active COVID-19. The sequenced sample was peripheral blood. The V gene is TRBV30 and the J gene is TRBJ1-2; the D gene is perhaps TRBD1, from 6 matching bases. This receptor carries the CDR3 CAWSSRGFGGYTF. The bases read TGTGCCTGGAGTAGCAGGGGATTCGGAGGCTACACCTTC.